This T cell receptor beta chain derives from a study of shared clonotypes between healthy human individuals. The CDR3 covers 14 residues. Germline V CDR1 and CDR2: ENHRY, SYGVKD. Naive CD45RA+ and memory CD45RA-negative subsets were split from CD4+ cells. Some clones are missing from TCRdb's copy, which holds only in-frame ones; the method was immunoSEQ multiplex PCR. The sample has over 850,000 clones; more than 75% are singletons. The TCR was taken from a man aged 18 to 30 in good health. Some clones in this sample may be carry-over from other donors' samples. The specimen sequenced was memory CD4+ T cells from PBMCs. Subset noted: CD45RA-negative fraction. The chain carries TRBV10-3 and TRBJ2-5, with 7 bases aligning to TRBD2. The last part of the DNA fits TRBJ2-7 better; the J call may be wrong. The CDR3 sequence is CAISESGGRREQYF. Here the CDR3 DNA reads TGTGCCATCAGTGAGTCCGGCGGGAGACGCGAGCAGTACTTC.